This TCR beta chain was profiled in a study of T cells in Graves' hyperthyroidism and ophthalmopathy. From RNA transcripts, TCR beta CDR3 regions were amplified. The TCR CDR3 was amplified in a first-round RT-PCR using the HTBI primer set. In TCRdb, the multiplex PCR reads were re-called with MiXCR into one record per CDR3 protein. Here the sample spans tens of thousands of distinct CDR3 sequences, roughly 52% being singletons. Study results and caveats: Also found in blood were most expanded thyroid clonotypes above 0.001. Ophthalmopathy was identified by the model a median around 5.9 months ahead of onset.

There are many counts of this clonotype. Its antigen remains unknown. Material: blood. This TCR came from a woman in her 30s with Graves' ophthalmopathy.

The CDR3 reads CASSLAWGSVQETQYF. The CDR3 bases are TGTGCCAGCAGCTTAGCGTGGGGGTCAGTTCAAGAGACCCAGTACTTC. J is TRBJ2-5 and V is TRBV11-2, with D possibly called TRBD1 or TRBD2 (5 bases each). The CDR3 is 16 residues long. V was clipped by 1 base and J by 2 bases, with 14 bases between them. Germline lookup yields CDR1 SGHAT and CDR2 FQNNGV.